This is a list of T cell receptor beta chains from one sample in a study of blood T cell repertoires in COVID-19. The method was immunoSEQ multiplex PCR; TCRdb's version includes in-frame clones alone and lacks a portion of them. The sample consists of roughly 74,000 clones, roughly 88% of them appearing once. The material sequenced was peripheral blood. All receptors derive from a woman older than 75 with active or convalescent COVID-19. Both conserved end residues are part of each CDR3. The order of the fields is V gene, J gene, D gene, clone size, CDR3 protein, CDR3 DNA. A D gene is named only where the DNA matches it firmly. Where a row states a size, it is once, few, many or the class of an expanded clone; other rows omit it.

>TRBV11-3|TRBJ2-7|NA|NA
CASSPLLRSYEQYF
TGTGCCAGCAGCCCCCTGCTACGCTCCTACGAGCAGTACTTC
>TRBV4-1|TRBJ2-7|TRBD2|NA
CASSQDRTSGGDEQYF
TGCGCCAGCAGCCAAGATCGGACTAGCGGGGGCGACGAGCAGTACTTC
>TRBV5-4|TRBJ2-5|NA|NA
CASSLVGGGDQETQYF
TGTGCCAGCAGCCTGGTGGGCGGAGGGGACCAAGAGACCCAGTACTTC
>TRBV9|TRBJ1-1|NA|NA
CASSVWGDGEAFF
TGTGCCAGCAGCGTTTGGGGGGATGGTGAAGCTTTCTTT
>TRBV9|TRBJ1-6|NA|few
CASSVQGSYNSPLHF
TGTGCCAGCAGCGTGCAGGGTTCCTATAATTCACCCCTCCACTTT
>TRBV18|TRBJ2-7|NA|NA
CASSPPGTPNYEQYF
TGTGCCAGCTCACCACCGGGGACACCTAACTACGAGCAGTACTTC
>TRBV3-1/TRBV3-2|TRBJ2-3|TRBD1|NA
CASSPGQGTDTQYF
TGTGCCAGCAGCCCGGGACAGGGGACAGATACGCAGTATTTT
>TRBV14|TRBJ1-1|NA|NA
CASSQDRNTEAFF
TGTGCCAGCAGCCAAGATAGGAACACTGAAGCTTTCTTT
>TRBV21-1|TRBJ1-4|NA|NA
CASSTGTGQASLTTTNEKLFF
TGTGCCAGCAGCACAGGGACCGGACAGGCCTCTTTAACTACAACTAATGAAAAACTGTTTTTT
>TRBV9|TRBJ1-6|NA|NA
CASSPYRSDNSPLHF
TGTGCCAGCAGCCCTTACAGGAGTGATAATTCACCCCTCCACTTT
>TRBV23-1|TRBJ1-1|TRBD1|NA
CASSQSGTGGTEAFF
TGCGCCAGCAGTCAATCGGGGACAGGGGGAACTGAAGCTTTCTTT
>TRBV18|TRBJ1-1|NA|NA
CASSPSSRWNTEAFF
TGTGCCAGCTCACCATCGAGCCGTTGGAACACTGAAGCTTTCTTT
>TRBV5-1|TRBJ1-1|NA|NA
CASSLAGHEAFF
TGCGCCAGCAGCTTGGCAGGTCATGAAGCTTTCTTT
>TRBV7-2|TRBJ2-4|NA|NA
CASSLEWTGLAKNIQYF
TGTGCCAGCAGCTTAGAATGGACGGGACTAGCCAAAAACATTCAGTACTTC
>TRBV18|TRBJ1-5|TRBD1|NA
CASSIDRGNQPQHF
TGTGCCAGCTCAATCGACAGGGGCAATCAGCCCCAGCATTTT
>TRBV18|TRBJ2-5|NA|NA
CASSPVVETQYF
TGTGCCAGCTCCCCGGTGGTGGAGACCCAGTACTTC
>TRBV4-1|TRBJ2-3|NA|NA
CASSPRNSGNTDTQYF
TGCGCCAGCAGCCCACGCAATAGCGGTAACACAGATACGCAGTATTTT
>TRBV30|TRBJ1-1|NA|once
CAWRQRAGGLNTEAFF
TGTGCCTGGAGGCAGAGGGCGGGGGGGTTGAACACTGAAGCTTTCTTT
>TRBV7-8|TRBJ1-1|TRBD1|NA
CASSPQGGRILEAFF
TGTGCCAGCAGCCCACAGGGGGGTCGAATTCTTGAAGCTTTCTTT
>TRBV12-3/TRBV12-4|TRBJ2-2|NA|few
CASSRDTGELFF
TGTGCCAGCAGTCGGGACACCGGGGAGCTGTTTTTT
>TRBV15|TRBJ1-3|NA|few
CATSRAPRKRAIYF
TGTGCCACCAGCAGAGCACCACGGAAGAGGGCCATATATTTT
>TRBV27|TRBJ2-5|TRBD1|NA
CASSYRGRFSETQYF
TGTGCCAGCAGTTACAGGGGGAGGTTTTCGGAGACCCAGTACTTC
>TRBV5-4|TRBJ1-1|TRBD1|NA
CASSFDRDTEAFF
TGTGCCAGCAGCTTCGACAGGGACACTGAAGCTTTCTTT
>TRBV6-6|TRBJ2-4|NA|NA
CASTEEIAKNIQYF
TGTGCCAGCACCGAGGAAATAGCCAAAAACATTCAGTACTTC
>TRBV18|TRBJ2-3|TRBD1|NA
CASSPGQGTDTQYF
TGTGCCAGCTCACCGGGACAGGGAACAGATACGCAGTATTTT
>TRBV19|TRBJ2-2|TRBD1|NA
CASPTGAENTGELFF
TGTGCCAGTCCTACAGGGGCGGAGAACACCGGGGAGCTGTTTTTT
>TRBV27|TRBJ2-1|TRBD2|NA
CATRGGVEAFF
TGTGCCACCCGGGGGGGAGTAGAGGCGTTCTTC
>TRBV5-1|TRBJ2-7|NA|NA
CASSYRQAYEQYF
TGCGCCAGCAGCTACCGACAGGCCTACGAGCAGTACTTC
>TRBV18|TRBJ2-3|NA|NA
CASSSLSTDTQYF
TGTGCCAGCTCTTCCCTTAGCACAGATACGCAGTATTTT
>TRBV11-2|TRBJ2-2|NA|NA
CASTWDITGELFF
TGTGCCAGCACCTGGGACATCACCGGGGAGCTGTTTTTT
>TRBV4-1|TRBJ1-2|TRBD1|NA
CASSQDVQGPANYGYTF
TGCGCCAGCAGCCAAGATGTACAGGGGCCTGCTAACTATGGCTACACCTTC
>TRBV5-1|TRBJ2-3|TRBD1|NA
CASSQPTGAEDTQYF
TGCGCCAGCAGCCAACCCACAGGGGCGGAAGATACGCAGTATTTT
>TRBV7-9|TRBJ1-2|TRBD1|NA
CASSLTGGNGYTF
TGTGCCAGCAGCTTAACAGGGGGGAATGGCTACACCTTC
>TRBV11-2|TRBJ2-3|TRBD2|NA
CASSYVAGGDTQYF
TGTGCCAGCAGCTACGTAGCGGGAGGGGATACGCAGTATTTT
>TRBV5-4|TRBJ2-3|TRBD2|once
CASSRRLAGGGTDTQYF
TGTGCCAGCAGCAGACGACTAGCGGGAGGAGGCACAGATACGCAGTATTTT
>TRBV11-1|TRBJ2-7|TRBD2|NA
CASSSAGAGEREQYF
TGTGCCAGCAGTTCGGCGGGAGCGGGAGAGAGGGAGCAGTACTTC
>TRBV5-8|TRBJ1-5|NA|NA
CASSFDTNQPQHF
TGTGCCAGCAGCTTCGACACTAATCAGCCCCAGCATTTT
>TRBV19|TRBJ1-5|NA|NA
CASRNRATVGYSNQPQHF
TGTGCCAGTAGGAATAGAGCGACCGTCGGCTATAGCAATCAGCCCCAGCATTTT
>TRBV19|TRBJ1-2|NA|NA
CASSIDHREGNGYTF
TGTGCCAGTAGTATAGATCACAGGGAAGGAAATGGCTACACCTTC
>TRBV27|TRBJ1-3|NA|NA
CASSLSWRGSGNTIYF
TGTGCCAGCAGTTTATCGTGGCGGGGCTCTGGAAACACCATATATTTT
>TRBV2|TRBJ1-6|TRBD1|NA
CASSPPGTGKNSPLHF
TGTGCCAGCAGTCCCCCCGGGACAGGCAAAAATTCACCCCTCCACTTT
>TRBV12-3/TRBV12-4|TRBJ2-3|NA|NA
CASSPLADTQYF
TGTGCCAGCAGTCCGTTAGCGGATACGCAGTATTTT